Listed here are 17 T cell receptor beta chains from one sample, sequenced in a study of blood T cell repertoires in COVID-19. Generated by immunoSEQ multiplex PCR, the TCRdb table keeps only in-frame clones and is missing some. The sample shows 250,000 or so clones, 84% of them seen only once. The sequencing input was peripheral blood. These receptors all come from a middle-aged woman who had recovered from COVID-19.

The rearrangement links TRBV27 to TRBJ2-7, with D perhaps matching TRBD1 (6 bases). The CDR3 is 14 amino acids. The germline CDR1 and CDR2 sequences are MNHEY and SMNVEV (reference sequence). The V and J ends lost 5 bases and 7 bases respectively, with 18 bases between them. Written as DNA, the CDR3 is TGTGCCAGCAGTCCCCCAACCCACAGGGAGGAGCAGTACTTC. Residues: CASSPPTHREEQYF.

V is TRBV5-4 and J is TRBJ1-1; 11 bases match TRBD1. V lost 2 bases and J lost 5; bases outside the gene matches: 11. CDR3 length equals 17 residues. The germline CDR1 and CDR2 sequences are SGHNT and YYREEE (reference sequence). The CDR3 DNA follows: TGTGCCAGCAGCTTCCGGACAGGGGGCGGAAGGGGGACTGAAGCTTTCTTT. This translates into CASSFRTGGGRGTEAFF.

This clone has just one count. J is TRBJ1-1 and V is TRBV27; D gene unclear. V was trimmed by 6 bases and J by 3 bases, leaving 14 bases between them. There are 14 residues in the CDR3. The germline V gene has CDR1 MNHEY and CDR2 SMNVEV (reference sequence). CDR3 nucleotide sequence: TGTGCCAGCAGGCCCGGGAGGGCCCACACTGAAGCTTTCTTT. Its translation: CASRPGRAHTEAFF.

The chain carries TRBV28 and TRBJ2-5, with 8 bases fitting TRBD2. Germline CDR1 is MDHEN and CDR2 is SYDVKM. The CDR3 is 18 amino acids. The trim removed 5 bases at V and 7 bases at J, leaving 21 bases unmatched. Here the CDR3 reads CASSPGSGTGLVIGTQYF. The CDR3, as DNA: TGTGCCAGCAGTCCCGGGTCCGGGACGGGACTAGTGATTGGGACCCAGTACTTC.

This chain uses TRBV15 with TRBJ1-5; no clear D gene. Per germline, CDR1 LNHNV and CDR2 YYDKDF (reference sequence). This CDR3 is 15 amino acids long. V was shortened by 0 bases and J by 3 bases, with 9 bases between the two germline ends. The CDR3 reads CATSRDQGLNQPQHF. CDR3 coding DNA: TGTGCCACCAGCAGAGATCAAGGACTCAATCAGCCCCAGCATTTT.

The sample holds one count of this clone. The chain links TRBV6-1 to TRBJ1-2; 9 nucleotides agree with TRBD1. Germline V gene lookup returns CDR1 MNHNS and CDR2 SASEGT. This CDR3 region has 15 residues. J lost 5 bases, V lost 3 bases, and 7 bases had no gene match. CDR3 residues: CASSDSGTGRYGYTF. CDR3 DNA: TGTGCCAGCAGTGATTCCGGGACAGGGCGTTATGGCTACACCTTC.

The rearrangement links TRBV24-1 to TRBJ2-1; D perhaps matches TRBD2 (6 bases). CDR1 and CDR2 (germline): KGHDR, SFDVKD. The CDR3 is 16 amino acids. Trimming took 9 bases from V and 7 from J, leaving 24 bases between them. CDR3 loop: CATAIPGSGRTNEQFF. The DNA for the CDR3 is TGTGCCACCGCCATTCCCGGGTCGGGGAGGACGAATGAGCAGTTCTTC.

The chain joins TRBV18 to TRBJ2-1; 10 nucleotides align to TRBD2. The CDR3 runs 16 residues. Trimming cost V 1 base and J 6 bases; bases outside gene matches: 6. Germline V CDR1 and CDR2: KGHSH, LQKENI. The CDR3 loop reads CASSPLGAGGPNEQFF. In DNA, the CDR3 is TGTGCCAGCTCACCACTAGGAGCGGGGGGGCCCAATGAGCAGTTCTTC.

The V gene is TRBV6-2 or TRBV6-3, the J gene TRBJ2-2, with TRBD1 identical over 8 bases. This CDR3 region has 17 residues. J gave up 2 bases and V 1 base, and 6 bases lay outside the gene matches. Looked up from germline, CDR1 is MNHEY and CDR2 is SVGEGT. The CDR3 is CASSYFPGTGNTGELFF. The CDR3 coding sequence is TGTGCCAGCAGTTACTTTCCCGGGACAGGAAACACCGGGGAGCTGTTTTTT.

The rearrangement uses TRBV6-5 and TRBJ2-7; 10 nucleotides match TRBD1. The CDR3 is made up of 15 amino acids. V shed 4 bases, J shed 2 bases, and the junction held 5 bases outside the gene matches. The germline CDR1 and CDR2 sequences are MNHEY and SVGAGI. CDR3 region: CASSSSGTGAYEQYF. CDR3 nucleotide sequence: TGTGCCAGCAGTTCTTCCGGGACAGGGGCCTACGAGCAGTACTTC.

There are a few counts of this clone. V and J are TRBV5-5 and TRBJ2-7; weak D call: TRBD2 (6 bases). The CDR3 totals 17 residues. CDR1 and CDR2 from the germline V gene are SGHKS and YYEKEE (reference sequence). V shed 1 base and J shed 1 base, with 18 bases lying between them. The CDR3 nucleotides are TGTGCCAGCAGCTTGTTCGTGGCCGGCGGGGAGTCCTACGAGCAGTACTTC. Translation gives CASSLFVAGGESYEQYF.

The CDR3: CAWALAGGGKAEKLFF. The CDR3 coding sequence is TGTGCCTGGGCCCTGGCCGGGGGAGGGAAAGCAGAAAAACTGTTTTTT. The V and J genes are TRBV30 and TRBJ1-4; a possible D gene is TRBD1 (5 bases). This CDR3 is 16 amino acids long. V was trimmed by 5 bases and J by 8 bases, leaving 24 bases between them. Germline V gives CDR1 GTSNPN, CDR2 SVGIG (reference sequence).

The chain combines TRBV5-6 with TRBJ2-1, with 8 bases identical to TRBD1. J gave up 6 bases and V 6 bases, and 8 bases lay outside the gene matches. The V gene's germline CDR1 is SGHDT and CDR2 YYEEEE. The CDR3 is 14 amino acids. The DNA of the CDR3 is TGTGCCAGCAAAGAGGACAGGGCCTCCAATGAGCAGTTCTTC. It encodes CASKEDRASNEQFF.

The genes are TRBV19 and TRBJ1-1; tentatively, D is TRBD1 (6 bases). The CDR3 is made up of 17 amino acids. V lost 4 bases and J lost 0, with 18 bases in between. CDR1 is LNHDA and CDR2 is SQIVND in the germline V gene (reference sequence). The CDR3: CASSNHRALTMNTEAFF. DNA of the CDR3: TGTGCCAGTAGTAACCACAGGGCCCTCACCATGAACACTGAAGCTTTCTTT. The full variable domain, with the rest looked up from reference TRBV19 and TRBJ1-1, is DGGITQSPKYLFRKEGQNVTLSCEQNLNHDAMYWYRQDPGQGLRLIYYSQIVNDFQKGDIAEGYSVSREKKESFPLTVTSAQKNPTAFYLCASSNHRALTMNTEAFFGQGTRLTVV.

This chain links TRBV2 with TRBJ2-5; 8 nucleotides agree with TRBD2. This CDR3 has 15 residues. J gave up 2 bases and V 3 bases, and 5 bases lay outside the gene matches. Germline-derived CDR1 and CDR2 are SNHLY and FYNNEI. CDR3 nucleotides: TGTGCCAGCAGTGAGGAGCGGGGGCTGCAAGAGACCCAGTACTTC. Encoded protein: CASSEERGLQETQYF. The full variable domain, in which reference TRBV2 and TRBJ2-5 provide the parts outside the CDR3, is EPEVTQTPSHQVTQMGQEVILRCVPISNHLYFYWYRQILGQKVEFLVSFYNNEISEKSEIFDDQFSVERPDGSNFTLKIRSTKLEDSAMYFCASSEERGLQETQYFGPGTRLLVL.

The count of this clone is one. The chain has TRBV6-1 and TRBJ2-3; TRBD2 matches at 7 bases. Germline V CDR1 and CDR2: MNHNS, SASEGT. Trimming took 1 base from V and 2 from J; bases not matched to a gene: 3. CDR3 length equals 15 residues. The CDR3 protein is CASSEVGGTTDTQYF. CDR3 coding DNA: TGTGCCAGCAGTGAAGTGGGGGGGACCACAGATACGCAGTATTTT.

The chain links TRBV7-9 to TRBJ2-2; D remains unclear. CDR1 is SEHNR, CDR2 FQNEAQ, per germline (reference sequence). Trimming pared 5 bases from V and 8 bases from J, leaving 12 bases between. The CDR3 is 13 residues long. The CDR3 DNA follows: TGTGCCAGCAGCCCGTCTCGAGGTGGGGAGCTGTTTTTT. It specifies CASSPSRGGELFF.